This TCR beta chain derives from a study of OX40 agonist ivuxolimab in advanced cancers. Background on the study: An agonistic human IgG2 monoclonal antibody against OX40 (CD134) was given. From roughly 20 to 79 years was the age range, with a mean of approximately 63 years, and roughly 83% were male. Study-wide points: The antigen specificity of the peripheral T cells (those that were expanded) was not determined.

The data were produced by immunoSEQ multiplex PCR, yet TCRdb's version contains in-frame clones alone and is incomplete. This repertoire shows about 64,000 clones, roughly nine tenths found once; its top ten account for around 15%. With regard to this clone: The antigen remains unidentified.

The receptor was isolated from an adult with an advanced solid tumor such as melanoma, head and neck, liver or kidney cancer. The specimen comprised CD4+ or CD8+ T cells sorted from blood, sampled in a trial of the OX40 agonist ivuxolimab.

This CDR3 reads CASSDIAGLAYEQYF. The CDR3 nucleotides are TGTGCCAGCAGCGACATAGCGGGACTAGCCTACGAGCAGTACTTC. This chain joins TRBV7-2 and TRBJ2-7; 8 bases map to TRBD2. Per the germline V gene, CDR1 is SGHTA and CDR2 is FQGNSA. Trimming at V came to 5 bases and at J to 2 bases, leaving 8 bases not matched to a gene. The CDR3 is 15 residues long. The variable domain in full, completed from reference TRBV7-2 and TRBJ2-7, reads GAGVSQSPSNKVTEKGKDVELRCDPISGHTALYWYRQSLGQGLEFLIYFQGNSAPDKSGLPSDRFSAERTGGSVSTLTIQRTQQEDSAVYLCASSDIAGLAYEQYFGPGTRLTVT.